The 17 T cell receptor beta chains in this list originate from one sample, sequenced in a study of glioma-infiltrating T cells after dendritic cell vaccination. Here immunoSEQ multiplex PCR was the method, and the copy in TCRdb shows in-frame clones only, minus some. The sample includes tens of thousands of clones, 70% to 90% of them seen just once. Sequenced here: blood, sampled before dendritic cell vaccination. The receptors come from a human donor with glioblastoma.

The chain recombines TRBV2 with TRBJ2-1; 15 nucleotides agree with TRBD2. The ends lost 5 bases at V and 10 bases at J; junction bases unmatched: 3. CDR3 length: 14 amino acids. CDR1 and CDR2 from the germline V gene are SNHLY and FYNNEI. The CDR3 sequence is CASSPGLAGGEQFF. As DNA, the CDR3 is TGTGCCAGCAGTCCGGGACTAGCGGGGGGCGAGCAGTTCTTC.

This clone came up once. V is TRBV5-1 and J is TRBJ2-2, with a weak D call TRBD1 (5 bases). This CDR3 region has 15 residues. Germline loops: CDR1 SGHRS, CDR2 YFSETQ. The V and J ends lost 0 bases and 1 base respectively, with 7 bases between them. CDR3 sequence: CASSLGQGNTGELFF. CDR3 sequence (DNA): TGCGCCAGCAGCTTGGGTCAGGGGAACACCGGGGAGCTGTTTTTT.

The CDR3 here is CSVESTGWFYGYTF. The DNA of the CDR3 is TGCAGCGTCGAGTCGACAGGGTGGTTCTATGGCTACACCTTC. The V call is TRBV29-1, the J call TRBJ1-2, with 7 nucleotides matching TRBD1. The germline V gene encodes CDR1 SQVTM and CDR2 ANQGSEA. The length of the CDR3 is 14 residues. The ends lost 6 bases at V and 4 bases at J; junction bases unmatched: 11.

The chain carries TRBV18 and TRBJ1-1; D remains ambiguous. Trimming left V 3 bases short and J 1 base short, with 6 bases between. This CDR3 contains 13 residues. Germline CDR1 KGHSH, CDR2 LQKENI. DNA for the CDR3: TGTGCCAGCTCACCGACAAGGAACACTGAAGCTTTCTTT. It yields the protein CASSPTRNTEAFF.

The chain carries TRBV5-1 and TRBJ2-1; TRBD2 matches 14 bases. Germline V gene lookup returns CDR1 SGHRS and CDR2 YFSETQ. The CDR3 loop spans 16 amino acids. The trim removed 5 bases at V and 8 bases at J, leaving 9 bases unmatched. The CDR3 DNA is TGCGCCAGCAGGGGTGGACTAGCGGGGGGTTGGGATGAGCAGTTCTTC. It codes for CASRGGLAGGWDEQFF.

The chain links TRBV13 to TRBJ2-2; 11 bases match TRBD2. This CDR3 spans 16 amino acids. The J segment lost 1 base and the V segment lost 3 bases, leaving 1 base of the junction unmatched. Germline V gene data show CDR1 as PRHDT and CDR2 as FYEKMQ (reference sequence). The CDR3 is CASSFGTSGNTGELFF. The CDR3 DNA follows: TGTGCCAGCAGCTTCGGGACTAGCGGGAACACCGGGGAGCTGTTTTTT.

The J gene is TRBJ2-7, the V gene TRBV7-9; 9 positions match TRBD2. There are 18 residues in the CDR3. The germline CDR1 and CDR2 sequences are SEHNR and FQNEAQ (reference sequence). V was clipped by 3 bases and J by 1 base; unmatched bases: 13. The CDR3 is CASSFTGTSNLVSYEQYF. DNA for the CDR3: TGTGCCAGCAGCTTCACCGGGACTAGCAATTTGGTGTCCTACGAGCAGTACTTC.

For this clone: Mismatch with germline at one junction end may stem from a read error. The V call is TRBV18, the J call TRBJ1-2, with D perhaps matching TRBD1 (5 bases). The germline gives CDR1 KGHSH, CDR2 LQKENI. The CDR3 is made up of 13 amino acids. CDR3 loop: CASSPITETAHHF. The CDR3 DNA follows: TGTGCCAGCTCACCAATAACTGAGACAGCTCATCACTTC.

The chain is built from TRBV5-1 and TRBJ1-4; TRBD1 matches at 7 bases. The CDR3 is 15 residues long. Germline V gene lookup returns CDR1 SGHRS and CDR2 YFSETQ. Trimming at V came to 4 bases and at J to 6 bases, leaving 9 bases not matched to a gene. DNA of the CDR3: TGCGCCAGCAGCACGGACAGGCAATCGGATGAAAAACTGTTTTTT. This encodes CASSTDRQSDEKLFF.

V usage is TRBV28 and J usage is TRBJ1-1; 9 bases are shared with TRBD1. The V gene end was trimmed by 5 bases and the J gene end by 13 bases; junction bases not matched to a gene: 5. CDR3 length equals 11 residues. Germline lookup yields CDR1 MDHEN and CDR2 SYDVKM. The CDR3 nucleotides are TGTGCCAGCAGTGGGACAGGGAGCTGTTTCTTT. Its protein is CASSGTGSCFF.

The rearrangement links TRBV10-3 to TRBJ1-1, with 8 bases fitting TRBD1. After removal of 4 bases from V and 5 bases from J, the junction contained 6 bases not matched to a gene. CDR3 size: 14 residues. Germline CDR1 is ENHRY and CDR2 is SYGVKD. The CDR3 nucleotides are TGTGCCATCAGTGTAGACAGGGGTGAAACTGAAGCTTTCTTT. This encodes CAISVDRGETEAFF.

V is TRBV5-8 and J is TRBJ2-7, with 7 bases aligning to TRBD1. V dropped 5 bases and J dropped 3; count of bases not matched to a gene: 11. The V gene's germline CDR1 is SGHTS and CDR2 YDEGEE. The CDR3 runs to 15 residues. CDR3 loop: CASSQGVQGGYEQYF. CDR3 sequence (DNA): TGTGCCAGCAGTCAGGGGGTCCAGGGTGGCTACGAGCAGTACTTC.

The J gene is TRBJ1-1, the V gene TRBV6-5; 9 bases agree with TRBD1. Per germline, CDR1 MNHEY and CDR2 SVGAGI. Trimming at V came to 6 bases and at J to 1 base, leaving 6 bases not matched to a gene. The CDR3 extends over 15 amino acids. For the CDR3, the DNA is TGTGCCAGCAGACCCCGACAGGGGGGGAACACTGAAGCTTTCTTT. It specifies CASRPRQGGNTEAFF.

This sequence joins TRBV9 and TRBJ2-3, with D possibly being TRBD2 (7 bases). There are 16 residues in the CDR3. CDR1 is SGDLS and CDR2 is YYNGEE in the germline V gene. V dropped 5 bases and J dropped 7 bases, with 23 bases sitting between them. CDR3 DNA sequence: TGTGCCAGCAGTCCTGGGGGGGGGCTTACGAGAAATACGCAGTATTTT. This sequence encodes CASSPGGGLTRNTQYF.

CDR3 amino acids: CASSDGESSYEQYF. CDR3 in DNA: TGTGCCAGCTCAGACGGGGAGAGCTCCTACGAGCAGTACTTC. The chain carries TRBV18 and TRBJ2-7; a possible D gene is TRBD2 (5 bases). Germline V gene lookup returns CDR1 KGHSH and CDR2 LQKENI. The V and J ends lost 5 bases and 0 bases respectively, with 11 bases between them. The length of the CDR3 is 14 residues.

The V call is TRBV9, the J call TRBJ2-3, with D unresolved. Trimming left V 0 bases short and J 4 bases short, with 9 bases between. Germline-derived CDR1 and CDR2 are SGDLS and YYNGEE. CDR3 size: 14 residues. Written as DNA, the CDR3 is TGTGCCAGCAGCGTAGGAAACACAGCAGATACGCAGTATTTT. It translates to CASSVGNTADTQYF.

The V and J genes are TRBV5-6 and TRBJ2-7; possibly TRBD2 for D (5 bases). The CDR3 is made up of 16 amino acids. Germline V CDR1 and CDR2: SGHDT, YYEEEE. Trimming removed 3 bases at V and 3 bases at J, with 19 bases between. CDR3 coding DNA: TGTGCCAGCAGCTACCTTACGGGGTTTTGGTACTACGAGCAGTACTTC. Protein product: CASSYLTGFWYYEQYF.